Listed here are 8 T cell receptor beta chains from one sample, sequenced in a study of blood T cell repertoires in COVID-19. Data came from immunoSEQ multiplex PCR; TCRdb stores just in-frame clones and leaves some out. The top ten hold about 0.77% of the sample, which has 180,000 or so clones, about nine tenths seen once. The sample consisted of PBMCs or T cells enriched from blood (not recorded which). All receptors derive from a woman aged 18-29 years who had recovered from COVID-19.

The chain employs TRBV12-3 or TRBV12-4 and TRBJ1-1, with D possibly being TRBD1 (6 bases). V was shortened by 10 bases and J by 6 bases, with 15 bases between the two germline ends. The CDR3 spans 12 residues. The DNA of the CDR3 is TGTGCCACGAAGCGGGGGGGGCCTGAAGCTTTCTTT. This codes for CATKRGGPEAFF.

This rearrangement joins TRBV29-1 to TRBJ1-2, with no clear D. Germline CDR1 is SQVTM and CDR2 is ANQGSEA. V was clipped by 3 bases and J by 4 bases, with 6 bases between them. This CDR3 has 11 amino acids. The CDR3 reads CSVEVGYGYTF. In nucleotides, the CDR3 is TGCAGCGTTGAGGTCGGCTATGGCTACACCTTC. Based on the CDR3 plus reference TRBV29-1 and TRBJ1-2, the full variable domain is SAVISQKPSRDICQRGTSLTIQCQVDSQVTMMFWYRQQPGQSLTLIATANQGSEATYESGFVIDKFPISRPNLTFSTLTVSNMSPEDSSIYLCSVEVGYGYTFGSGTRLTVV.

This chain joins TRBV27 and TRBJ1-1; 11 bases agree with TRBD1. The CDR3 has 15 residues. Unmatched junction bases numbered 1, after V lost 0 bases and J lost 4 bases. Looked up from germline, CDR1 is MNHEY and CDR2 is SMNVEV (reference sequence). CDR3 region: CASSLSGTGGTEAFF. DNA for the CDR3: TGTGCCAGCAGTTTATCCGGGACAGGGGGCACTGAAGCTTTCTTT.

The rearrangement links TRBV7-2 to TRBJ2-1; D unresolved. V gave up 5 bases and J gave up 2 bases, with 7 bases separating them. The germline CDR1 and CDR2 sequences are SGHTA and FQGNSA. The CDR3 is 13 amino acids. In DNA form, the CDR3 reads TGTGCCAGCAGCCAAGGAGCCTACAATGAGCAGTTCTTC. This encodes CASSQGAYNEQFF.

This chain connects TRBV4-1 to TRBJ2-3; 7 bases line up with TRBD1. The germline V gene encodes CDR1 MGHRA and CDR2 YSYEKL. CDR3 size: 14 residues. Unmatched junction bases numbered 3, after V lost 4 bases and J lost 2 bases. The CDR3 loop reads CASSPDRATDTQYF. CDR3 in DNA: TGCGCCAGCAGCCCCGACAGGGCCACAGATACGCAGTATTTT.

The table lists this clone with a count of one. The chain has TRBV2 and TRBJ1-5; possible D gene TRBD1, 6 bases. This CDR3 has 17 residues. CDR1 is SNHLY and CDR2 is FYNNEI in the germline V gene. V shed 7 bases and J shed 6 bases, with 25 bases lying between them. The CDR3, as DNA: TGTGCCAGCACCGTCGCCCCTATAGACAGGCCGGGTCAGCCCCAGCATTTT. It is translated as CASTVAPIDRPGQPQHF. The complete variable domain, with remaining parts taken from reference TRBV2 and TRBJ1-5, reads EPEVTQTPSHQVTQMGQEVILRCVPISNHLYFYWYRQILGQKVEFLVSFYNNEISEKSEIFDDQFSVERPDGSNFTLKIRSTKLEDSAMYFCASTVAPIDRPGQPQHFGDGTRLSIL.

V is TRBV21-1 and J is TRBJ1-1; the table's D call, TRBD1, was not checked against the DNA. TRBV21-1 is an annotated pseudogene. The CDR3 contains 18 residues. This chain's CDR3 is CASSKEDPGQGSNTEAFF. DNA of the CDR3: TGTGCCAGCAGCAAAGAAGACCCGGGACAGGGGTCGAACACTGAAGCTTTCTTT.

The chain couples TRBV20-1 to TRBJ1-2, with 7 bases matching TRBD1. The junction had 2 bases not matched to a gene; V was cut back by 3 bases and J by 4 bases. CDR1 is DFQATT and CDR2 is SNEGSKA in the germline V gene (reference sequence). The CDR3 is 12 amino acids. This CDR3 is CSASDRAYGYTF. The DNA of the CDR3 is TGCAGTGCTAGTGACAGGGCCTATGGCTACACCTTC.